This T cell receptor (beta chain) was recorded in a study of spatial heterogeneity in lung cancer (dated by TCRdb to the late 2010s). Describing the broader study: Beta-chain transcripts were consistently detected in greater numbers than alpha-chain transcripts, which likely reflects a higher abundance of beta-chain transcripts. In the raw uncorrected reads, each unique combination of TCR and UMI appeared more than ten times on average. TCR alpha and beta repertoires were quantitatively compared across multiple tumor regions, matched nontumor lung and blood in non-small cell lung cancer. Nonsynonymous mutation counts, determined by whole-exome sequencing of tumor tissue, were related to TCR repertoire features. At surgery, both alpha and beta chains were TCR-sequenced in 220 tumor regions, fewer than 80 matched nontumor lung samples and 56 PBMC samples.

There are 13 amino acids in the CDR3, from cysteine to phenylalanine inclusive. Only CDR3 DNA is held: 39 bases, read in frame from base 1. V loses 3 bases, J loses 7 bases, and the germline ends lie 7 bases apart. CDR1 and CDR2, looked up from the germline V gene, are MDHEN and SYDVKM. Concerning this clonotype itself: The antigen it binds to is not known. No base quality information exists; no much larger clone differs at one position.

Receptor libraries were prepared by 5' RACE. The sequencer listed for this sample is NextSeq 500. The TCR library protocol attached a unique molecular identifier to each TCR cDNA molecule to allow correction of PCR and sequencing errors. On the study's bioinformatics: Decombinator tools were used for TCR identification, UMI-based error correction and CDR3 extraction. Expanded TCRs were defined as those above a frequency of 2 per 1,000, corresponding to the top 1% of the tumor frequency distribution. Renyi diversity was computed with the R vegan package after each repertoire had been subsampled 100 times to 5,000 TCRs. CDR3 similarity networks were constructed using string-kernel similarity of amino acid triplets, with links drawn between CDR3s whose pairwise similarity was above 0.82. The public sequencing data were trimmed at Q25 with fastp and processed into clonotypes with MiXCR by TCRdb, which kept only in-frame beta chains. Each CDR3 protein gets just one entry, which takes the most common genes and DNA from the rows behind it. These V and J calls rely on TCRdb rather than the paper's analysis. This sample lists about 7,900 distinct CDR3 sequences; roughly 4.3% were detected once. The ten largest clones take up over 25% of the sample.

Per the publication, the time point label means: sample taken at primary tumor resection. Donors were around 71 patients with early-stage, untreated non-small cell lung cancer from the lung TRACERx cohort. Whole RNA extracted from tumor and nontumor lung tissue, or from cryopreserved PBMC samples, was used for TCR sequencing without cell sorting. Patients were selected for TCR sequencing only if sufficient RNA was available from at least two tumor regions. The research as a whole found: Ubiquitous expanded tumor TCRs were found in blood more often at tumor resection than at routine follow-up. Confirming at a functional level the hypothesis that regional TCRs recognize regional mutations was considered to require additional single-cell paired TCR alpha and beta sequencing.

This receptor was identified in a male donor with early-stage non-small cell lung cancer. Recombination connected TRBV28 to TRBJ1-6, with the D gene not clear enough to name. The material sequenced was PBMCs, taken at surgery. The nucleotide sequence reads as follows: TGTGCCAGCAGTTTCTTCCGGAATTCACCCCTCCACTTT. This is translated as CASSFFRNSPLHF. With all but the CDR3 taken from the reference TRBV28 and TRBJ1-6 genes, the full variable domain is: DVKVTQSSRYLVKRTGEKVFLECVQDMDHENMFWYRQDPGLGLRLIYFSYDVKMKEKGDIPEGYSVSREKKERFSLILESASTNQTSMYLCASSFFRNSPLHFGNGTRLTVT.